This is a list of T cell receptor beta chains from one sample in a study of early T cells in non-severe SARS-CoV-2 infection. MiXCR, run by TCRdb on the 5' RACE reads, gives a single entry per CDR3 protein. The sample has tens of thousands of distinct CDR3 sequences, around 6.1% seen once. The sample taken for sequencing was whole blood. These receptors were collected from an adult who was a healthcare worker with PCR-confirmed SARS-CoV-2 infection or an uninfected control (not recorded which). Both conserved end residues are part of each CDR3. The D gene is left open where the match is weak. Size is omitted from some rows. Given values are once, few, many or a class for expanded clones.

CDR3aa: CASGRRRQGADTQYF
CDR3nt: TGTGCCAGCGGACGCCGTCGACAGGGCGCAGATACGCAGTATTTT
j_gene: TRBJ2-3
d_gene: TRBD1
v_gene: TRBV27
abundance: few

CDR3aa: CSASFRSTDTQYF
CDR3nt: TGCAGTGCTTCCTTCCGTAGCACAGATACGCAGTATTTT
j_gene: TRBJ2-3
d_gene: .
v_gene: TRBV20-1
abundance: many

CDR3aa: CATSRGGTGSTDTQYF
CDR3nt: TGTGCCACCAGCAGAGGTGGGACAGGGAGCACAGATACGCAGTATTTT
j_gene: TRBJ2-3
d_gene: TRBD1
v_gene: TRBV15
abundance: .

CDR3aa: CASSQRPPGAPDREKLFF
CDR3nt: TGTGCCAGCAGCCAAAGGCCCCCAGGGGCGCCTGATCGTGAAAAACTGTTTTTT
j_gene: TRBJ1-4
d_gene: .
v_gene: TRBV5-5
abundance: many

CDR3aa: CASSRQGPEAFF
CDR3nt: TGTGCCAGCAGCCGACAGGGCCCTGAAGCTTTCTTT
j_gene: TRBJ1-1
d_gene: TRBD1
v_gene: TRBV12-3/TRBV12-4
abundance: many

CDR3aa: CASSSWGSAEAFF
CDR3nt: TGTGCCAGCAGTTCGTGGGGGTCCGCTGAAGCTTTCTTT
j_gene: TRBJ1-1
d_gene: .
v_gene: TRBV12-3/TRBV12-4
abundance: many

CDR3aa: CASSLGGPGANVLTF
CDR3nt: TGTGCCAGCAGCTTAGGGGGCCCTGGGGCCAACGTCCTGACTTTC
j_gene: TRBJ2-6
d_gene: .
v_gene: TRBV7-2
abundance: many

CDR3aa: CSALPSSGGYEQYF
CDR3nt: TGCAGTGCTCTCCCTAGTAGCGGGGGCTACGAGCAGTACTTC
j_gene: TRBJ2-7
d_gene: TRBD2
v_gene: TRBV20-1
abundance: many

CDR3aa: CASSLVRGAMGNEQFF
CDR3nt: TGTGCCAGCAGCTTAGTACGGGGGGCAATGGGTAATGAGCAGTTCTTC
j_gene: TRBJ2-1
d_gene: .
v_gene: TRBV7-8
abundance: many

CDR3aa: CASSRFPTRSGNTIYF
CDR3nt: TGTGCCAGCAGCCGATTCCCTACCCGCTCTGGAAACACCATATATTTT
j_gene: TRBJ1-3
d_gene: .
v_gene: TRBV12-3/TRBV12-4
abundance: .

CDR3aa: CSARDRMGNTEAFF
CDR3nt: TGCAGTGCTCGGGACAGGATGGGGAACACTGAAGCTTTCTTT
j_gene: TRBJ1-1
d_gene: TRBD1
v_gene: TRBV20-1
abundance: many

CDR3aa: CATALMKHEQYF
CDR3nt: TGTGCCACCGCCCTAATGAAACACGAGCAGTACTTC
j_gene: TRBJ2-7
d_gene: .
v_gene: TRBV6-6
abundance: medium-sized

CDR3aa: CATSGLYSYNEQFF
CDR3nt: TGTGCCACCAGTGGGCTTTACTCCTACAATGAGCAGTTCTTC
j_gene: TRBJ2-1
d_gene: .
v_gene: TRBV24-1
abundance: many

CDR3aa: CASSQGSTPTETQYF
CDR3nt: TGCGCCAGCAGCCAAGGATCGACGCCCACAGAGACCCAGTACTTC
j_gene: TRBJ2-5
d_gene: .
v_gene: TRBV5-1
abundance: many

CDR3aa: CASSSQGDTEAFF
CDR3nt: TGTGCCAGCAGCTCACAGGGGGACACTGAAGCTTTCTTT
j_gene: TRBJ1-1
d_gene: TRBD1
v_gene: TRBV7-6
abundance: few

CDR3aa: CASSLSLAGETQYF
CDR3nt: TGTGCCAGCAGTTTAAGCCTAGCGGGAGAGACCCAGTACTTC
j_gene: TRBJ2-5
d_gene: TRBD2
v_gene: TRBV28
abundance: many

CDR3aa: CASSRTGNYNSPLHF
CDR3nt: TGTGCCAGCAGCCGGACAGGGAATTATAATTCACCCCTCCACTTT
j_gene: TRBJ1-6
d_gene: TRBD1
v_gene: TRBV11-1
abundance: many

CDR3aa: CASSATGTGSYQPQHF
CDR3nt: TGTGCCAGCAGTGCCACCGGGACAGGGTCTTATCAGCCCCAGCATTTT
j_gene: TRBJ1-5
d_gene: TRBD1
v_gene: TRBV28
abundance: .

CDR3aa: CSARGPNNEKLFF
CDR3nt: TGCAGTGCTAGGGGACCTAATAATGAAAAACTGTTTTTT
j_gene: TRBJ1-4
d_gene: .
v_gene: TRBV20-1
abundance: .

CDR3aa: CASSTQNRAGTDTQYF
CDR3nt: TGTGCCAGTAGTACCCAGAACAGGGCTGGCACAGATACGCAGTATTTT
j_gene: TRBJ2-3
d_gene: .
v_gene: TRBV19
abundance: .

CDR3aa: CASSYEAYTEAFF
CDR3nt: TGTGCCAGCAGTTACGAGGCTTACACTGAAGCTTTCTTT
j_gene: TRBJ1-1
d_gene: .
v_gene: TRBV6-2/TRBV6-3
abundance: many

CDR3aa: CATSLAGAMNTGELFF
CDR3nt: TGTGCCACCTCCCTAGCGGGAGCGATGAACACCGGGGAGCTGTTTTTT
j_gene: TRBJ2-2
d_gene: TRBD2
v_gene: TRBV10-3
abundance: many

CDR3aa: CASSSRPGLAEYEQYF
CDR3nt: TGTGCCAGCAGTTCCCGACCGGGACTAGCGGAATACGAGCAGTACTTC
j_gene: TRBJ2-7
d_gene: TRBD2
v_gene: TRBV6-2/TRBV6-3
abundance: many

CDR3aa: CSASTSGEPRYEQYF
CDR3nt: TGCAGTGCCTCTACTAGCGGCGAACCTCGGTACGAGCAGTACTTC
j_gene: TRBJ2-7
d_gene: TRBD2
v_gene: TRBV20-1
abundance: many

CDR3aa: CASSPSRGTNYGYTF
CDR3nt: TGTGCCAGCTCACCATCGAGGGGAACTAACTATGGCTACACCTTC
j_gene: TRBJ1-2
d_gene: .
v_gene: TRBV18
abundance: many

CDR3aa: CSAQKGEREQYF
CDR3nt: TGCAGTGCCCAAAAGGGAGAACGCGAGCAGTACTTC
j_gene: TRBJ2-7
d_gene: .
v_gene: TRBV20-1
abundance: many

CDR3aa: CASSPSGLAGGNYEQYF
CDR3nt: TGCGCCAGCAGCCCCTCGGGACTAGCGGGGGGTAACTACGAGCAGTACTTC
j_gene: TRBJ2-7
d_gene: TRBD2
v_gene: TRBV5-1
abundance: many